This T cell receptor (beta chain) was sequenced during a study of a mutant IDH1 vaccine in newly diagnosed glioma. This sample's time point: week 5, during vaccination. Vaccination comprised doses that each held 300 ug of mutant IDH1 20-mer peptide, plus topical imiquimod. On this clone: Its antigen remains unidentified.

Profiled with immunoSEQ multiplex PCR; TCRdb holds only in-frame clones, not every one. Among 35,000 to 45,000 clones listed, 80% to 95% were seen once. This CDR3 comprises 15 residues. CDR1 and CDR2 (germline): ENHRY, SYGVKD. V was pared by 8 bases and J by 1 base, with 16 bases between. The sequencing here drew on PBMCs, taken from a glioma patient whose treatment included an IDH1 peptide vaccine. The receptor comes from a man aged 50-60 years with glioma. The chain has TRBV10-3 and TRBJ2-3; D may be TRBD1 or TRBD2 (5 bases each). CDR3 protein: CAIGDPAGRTDTQYF. The DNA for the CDR3 is TGTGCCATCGGGGACCCGGCAGGTCGCACAGATACGCAGTATTTT.